This is a list of T cell receptor beta chains from one sample in a study of CD8+CD57+ T cells in acquired aplastic anemia. MiXCR, run by TCRdb on the reads, gives a single entry per CDR3 protein. The sample lists a few hundred thousand distinct CDR3 sequences, about 70% occurring once. Specimen: sorted CD4+, CD8+, or CD8+CD57+ T cells (not recorded which) from PBMCs. The receptor set was obtained from a human donor in good health, serving as a control. Each CDR3 is given with its conserved first and last residue. The order of the fields is clone size, CDR3 length, J gene, V gene, D gene, CDR3 protein, CDR3 DNA. The D gene is left open where the match is weak. Rows may omit the clone size; those that give it use once, few, many or a size class.

clone_size: few
cdr3_length: 14
j_call: TRBJ1-1
v_call: TRBV12-3/TRBV12-4
d_call: NA
cdr3_aa: CASSVAELNTEVFF
cdr3_nt: TGTGCCAGCAGTGTCGCCGAACTGAACACTGAAGTTTTCTTT

clone_size: NA
cdr3_length: 15
j_call: TRBJ2-5
v_call: TRBV7-6
d_call: NA
cdr3_aa: CASSLGLSGAVTYYF
cdr3_nt: TGTGCCAGCAGCTTAGGGTTATCCGGGGCGGTCACCTACTACTTC

clone_size: NA
cdr3_length: 14
j_call: TRBJ2-5
v_call: TRBV9
d_call: TRBD2
cdr3_aa: CASSVGGLVYNQYF
cdr3_nt: TGTGCCAGCAGCGTGGGGGGACTAGTCTACAACCAGTACTTC

clone_size: few
cdr3_length: 15
j_call: TRBJ2-2
v_call: TRBV29-1
d_call: TRBD1
cdr3_aa: CSVVTGSVSRGELFF
cdr3_nt: TGCAGCGTTGTGACAGGGTCCGTAAGTCGCGGGGAGCTGTTTTTT

clone_size: NA
cdr3_length: 13
j_call: TRBJ2-7
v_call: TRBV20-1
d_call: TRBD1
cdr3_aa: CSASGDRTYEQYF
cdr3_nt: TGCAGTGCTAGTGGGGACAGGACCTACGAGCAGTACTTC

clone_size: NA
cdr3_length: 17
j_call: TRBJ2-5
v_call: TRBV9
d_call: NA
cdr3_aa: CASSVTAVSGTQETQYF
cdr3_nt: TGTGCCAGCAGCGTCACAGCCGTCTCCGGGACACAAGAGACCCAGTACTTC

clone_size: NA
cdr3_length: 15
j_call: TRBJ1-1
v_call: TRBV20-1
d_call: TRBD1
cdr3_aa: CSARSGGATNTEAFF
cdr3_nt: TGCAGTGCTAGATCAGGGGGGGCAACGAACACTGAAGCTTTCTTT

clone_size: NA
cdr3_length: 15
j_call: TRBJ2-5
v_call: TRBV2
d_call: TRBD2
cdr3_aa: CASTRAFSGAETQYF
cdr3_nt: TGTGCCAGCACCCGCGCCTTTAGCGGGGCAGAGACCCAGTACTTC

clone_size: NA
cdr3_length: 14
j_call: TRBJ1-5
v_call: TRBV7-8
d_call: NA
cdr3_aa: CASSFLGADQPQHF
cdr3_nt: TGTGCCAGCAGCTTCCTGGGAGCGGATCAGCCCCAGCATTTT

clone_size: many
cdr3_length: 14
j_call: TRBJ1-6
v_call: TRBV30
d_call: TRBD1
cdr3_aa: CAWSRTGTVSPLHF
cdr3_nt: TGTGCCTGGAGTAGGACAGGGACGGTATCACCCCTCCACTTT

clone_size: NA
cdr3_length: 16
j_call: TRBJ2-5
v_call: TRBV5-1
d_call: NA
cdr3_aa: CASSLEDRDNQETQYF
cdr3_nt: TGCGCCAGCAGCTTAGAGGACAGAGATAACCAAGAGACCCAGTACTTC

clone_size: NA
cdr3_length: 14
j_call: TRBJ2-1
v_call: TRBV2
d_call: NA
cdr3_aa: CASSKNRVYDEQFF
cdr3_nt: TGTGCCAGCAGTAAAAACAGGGTTTATGATGAGCAGTTCTTC

clone_size: once
cdr3_length: 17
j_call: TRBJ1-2
v_call: TRBV29-1
d_call: NA
cdr3_aa: CSVEIAGTLLPFGGYTF
cdr3_nt: TGCAGCGTTGAAATTGCGGGGACACTTTTACCTTTCGGGGGCTACACCTTC

clone_size: NA
cdr3_length: 12
j_call: TRBJ1-1
v_call: TRBV20-1
d_call: NA
cdr3_aa: CSARASGGEAFF
cdr3_nt: TGCAGTGCTAGAGCGAGCGGGGGTGAAGCTTTCTTT

clone_size: NA
cdr3_length: 14
j_call: TRBJ2-1
v_call: TRBV7-8
d_call: NA
cdr3_aa: CASSWTATEKLFFF
cdr3_nt: TGTGCCAGCAGCTGGACGGCTACCGAAAAACTGTTTTTTTTC

clone_size: NA
cdr3_length: 16
j_call: TRBJ1-5
v_call: TRBV2
d_call: TRBD1
cdr3_aa: CASRRGQGVIGQPQHF
cdr3_nt: TGTGCCAGCCGACGAGGACAGGGGGTTATCGGTCAGCCCCAGCATTTT

clone_size: many
cdr3_length: 16
j_call: TRBJ2-6
v_call: TRBV6-5
d_call: NA
cdr3_aa: CASSYHQRSGANVLTF
cdr3_nt: TGTGCCAGCAGTTACCATCAGCGCTCTGGGGCCAACGTCCTGACTTTC

clone_size: NA
cdr3_length: 12
j_call: TRBJ2-7
v_call: TRBV2
d_call: TRBD2
cdr3_aa: CANSGVSDEQHF
cdr3_nt: TGTGCCAATAGCGGGGTCTCCGACGAGCAGCACTTC

clone_size: NA
cdr3_length: 16
j_call: TRBJ1-6
v_call: TRBV5-4
d_call: NA
cdr3_aa: CASSYALAGGNSPLHF
cdr3_nt: TGTGCCAGCAGTTACGCACTAGCGGGGGGCAATTCACCCCTCCACTTT

clone_size: NA
cdr3_length: 14
j_call: TRBJ1-3
v_call: TRBV20-1
d_call: NA
cdr3_aa: CSASPAGGDDTIYF
cdr3_nt: TGCAGTGCTAGCCCAGCAGGTGGAGATGACACCATATATTTT

clone_size: NA
cdr3_length: 14
j_call: TRBJ2-3
v_call: TRBV2
d_call: NA
cdr3_aa: CASSVTMNTDAQFF
cdr3_nt: TGTGCCAGCTCCGTAACCATGAACACAGATGCGCAGTTTTTT

clone_size: NA
cdr3_length: 14
j_call: TRBJ1-3
v_call: TRBV6-5
d_call: TRBD1
cdr3_aa: CVSRRTGHGDTIYF
cdr3_nt: TGTGTCAGCAGACGGACAGGGCATGGAGACACCATATATTTT

clone_size: NA
cdr3_length: 17
j_call: TRBJ2-5
v_call: TRBV10-1
d_call: NA
cdr3_aa: CASSESNLGHYQETQYF
cdr3_nt: TGCGCCAGCAGTGAGTCGAATCTGGGACATTACCAAGAGACCCAGTACTTC

clone_size: NA
cdr3_length: 10
j_call: TRBJ2-7
v_call: TRBV5-6
d_call: TRBD1
cdr3_aa: CATFRGRKYF
cdr3_nt: TGTGCCACCTTCAGGGGGCGGAAGTACTTC

clone_size: NA
cdr3_length: 15
j_call: TRBJ2-5
v_call: TRBV2
d_call: TRBD2
cdr3_aa: CASSAGTRGGETQYF
cdr3_nt: TGTGCCAGCAGTGCAGGGACTAGGGGGGGAGAGACCCAGTACTTC

clone_size: NA
cdr3_length: 14
j_call: TRBJ2-1
v_call: TRBV2
d_call: NA
cdr3_aa: CASSWGGDDNEQFF
cdr3_nt: TGTGCCAGCAGTTGGGGGGGCGACGACAATGAGCAGTTCTTC

clone_size: once
cdr3_length: 14
j_call: TRBJ2-7
v_call: TRBV9
d_call: NA
cdr3_aa: CASSPSSGPGEQYF
cdr3_nt: TGTGCCAGCAGTCCGAGCAGCGGGCCGGGGGAACAGTACTTC

clone_size: many
cdr3_length: 11
j_call: TRBJ1-2
v_call: TRBV20-1
d_call: NA
cdr3_aa: CSARVSTGYTF
cdr3_nt: TGCAGTGCTAGAGTCTCGACGGGCTACACCTTC

clone_size: NA
cdr3_length: 12
j_call: TRBJ1-2
v_call: TRBV20-1
d_call: NA
cdr3_aa: CSAKSCGYTYTF
cdr3_nt: TGCAGTGCTAAAAGCTGTGGCTACACCTACACCTTC

clone_size: NA
cdr3_length: 13
j_call: TRBJ2-7
v_call: TRBV2
d_call: NA
cdr3_aa: CASTEERTYEEQF
cdr3_nt: TGTGCCAGCACGGAGGAGCGGACCTACGAGGAGCAGTTC

clone_size: NA
cdr3_length: 14
j_call: TRBJ1-6
v_call: TRBV20-1
d_call: NA
cdr3_aa: CSARDMAEHSPLHF
cdr3_nt: TGCAGTGCCAGAGACATGGCGGAACACTCACCCCTCCACTTT

clone_size: NA
cdr3_length: 13
j_call: TRBJ2-5
v_call: TRBV20-1
d_call: NA
cdr3_aa: CSARDESLETQYF
cdr3_nt: TGCAGTGCTAGAGACGAAAGCCTAGAGACCCAGTACTTC

clone_size: NA
cdr3_length: 15
j_call: TRBJ1-2
v_call: TRBV9
d_call: NA
cdr3_aa: CASSGDGSGGNGYTF
cdr3_nt: TGTGCCAGCAGCGGAGATGGTAGCGGGGGAAATGGCTACACCTTC

clone_size: once
cdr3_length: 14
j_call: TRBJ1-5
v_call: TRBV7-2
d_call: NA
cdr3_aa: CASSSPGGDQLEHF
cdr3_nt: TGTGCCAGCAGCTCACCGGGCGGGGATCAGCTAGAGCATTTT

clone_size: NA
cdr3_length: 15
j_call: TRBJ1-6
v_call: TRBV7-3
d_call: NA
cdr3_aa: CASSLRKVKGAVLHF
cdr3_nt: TGTGCCAGCAGCTTAAGGAAGGTCAAGGGAGCAGTACTTCACTTT

clone_size: many
cdr3_length: 16
j_call: TRBJ2-1
v_call: TRBV12-3/TRBV12-4
d_call: TRBD2
cdr3_aa: CASSRTSGGPPIEQFF
cdr3_nt: TGTGCCAGCAGCCGGACTAGCGGGGGGCCTCCAATTGAGCAGTTCTTC

clone_size: few
cdr3_length: 14
j_call: TRBJ1-1
v_call: TRBV25-1
d_call: NA
cdr3_aa: CASSGASGATEAFF
cdr3_nt: TGTGCCAGCAGTGGGGCGTCGGGGGCCACTGAAGCTTTCTTT

clone_size: once
cdr3_length: 11
j_call: TRBJ1-2
v_call: TRBV20-1
d_call: NA
cdr3_aa: CSVMTGPAYTF
cdr3_nt: TGCAGTGTAATGACAGGTCCGGCCTACACCTTC

clone_size: NA
cdr3_length: 16
j_call: TRBJ2-3
v_call: TRBV6-1
d_call: TRBD2
cdr3_aa: CASSQRGGGGADTQYF
cdr3_nt: TGTGCCAGCAGCCAACGCGGCGGGGGAGGAGCAGATACGCAGTATTTT

clone_size: NA
cdr3_length: 12
j_call: TRBJ2-7
v_call: TRBV20-1
d_call: NA
cdr3_aa: CSAGQRSYEQYF
cdr3_nt: TGCAGTGCAGGACAGAGATCCTACGAGCAGTACTTC

clone_size: many
cdr3_length: 13
j_call: TRBJ2-5
v_call: TRBV6-5
d_call: NA
cdr3_aa: CASSYDRQETQYF
cdr3_nt: TGTGCCAGCAGTTACGACAGGCAAGAGACCCAGTACTTC